This is a list of T cell receptor beta chains from one sample in a study of neoadjuvant nivolumab and ipilimumab in lung cancer. Profiled with immunoSEQ multiplex PCR; TCRdb holds only in-frame clones, not every one. The top ten clones hold 1.3% to 1.5% of a sample with about 4,000 clones, approximately 71% of them seen once. The material was peripheral blood, obtained after neoadjuvant nivolumab, alone or with ipilimumab, at or shortly before surgery. The receptors originated from an adult with non-small cell lung cancer. Each CDR3 is given with its conserved first and last residue. A D gene is named only where the DNA matches it firmly. For some rows the clone size is stated as once, few or many, or as a class when expanded; others skip it.

D: -
V: TRBV11-2
length: 15
size: -
J: TRBJ1-3
CDR3: CASSLGESAGNTIYF
DNA: TGTGCCAGCAGCTTAGGGGAGAGCGCTGGAAACACCATATATTTT

D: TRBD1
V: TRBV4-3
length: 16
size: -
J: TRBJ2-7
CDR3: CASSQSLTGAPYEQYF
DNA: TGCGCCAGCAGCCAAAGTCTCACAGGGGCACCCTACGAGCAGTACTTC

D: -
V: TRBV6-1
length: 14
size: -
J: TRBJ2-5
CDR3: CASSQPDSRETQYF
DNA: TGTGCCAGCTCCCAGCCGGACTCCCGAGAGACCCAGTACTTC

D: TRBD1
V: TRBV23-1
length: 20
size: -
J: TRBJ1-5
CDR3: CASSQSIHRDRDKINQPQHF
DNA: TGCGCCAGCAGTCAATCGATCCACCGGGACAGGGATAAGATCAATCAGCCCCAGCATTTT

D: TRBD2
V: TRBV19
length: 15
size: -
J: TRBJ2-7
CDR3: CASRFSGRGMYEQYF
DNA: TGTGCCAGTAGATTTAGCGGGAGAGGCATGTACGAGCAGTACTTC

D: TRBD1
V: TRBV7-3
length: 15
size: few
J: TRBJ2-1
CDR3: CASSFSLTTPGGQFF
DNA: TGTGCCAGCAGCTTTTCCCTGACTACTCCAGGGGGGCAGTTCTTC

D: -
V: TRBV25-1
length: 14
size: -
J: TRBJ2-2
CDR3: CASTDRSNTGELFF
DNA: TGTGCCAGCACCGACAGATCCAACACCGGGGAGCTGTTTTTT

D: -
V: TRBV19
length: 18
size: -
J: TRBJ1-1
CDR3: CASTPELGQTRRNTEAFF
DNA: TGTGCCAGTACCCCAGAGCTGGGGCAGACTCGACGGAACACTGAAGCTTTCTTT

D: -
V: TRBV5-1
length: 15
size: -
J: TRBJ2-7
CDR3: CASSLVGQGTYEQYF
DNA: TGCGCCAGCAGCTTGGTGGGGCAGGGGACCTACGAGCAGTACTTC

D: TRBD1
V: TRBV6-1
length: 13
size: -
J: TRBJ1-1
CDR3: CASSVGQGTEAFF
DNA: TGTGCCAGCAGTGTGGGACAGGGCACTGAAGCTTTCTTT

D: -
V: TRBV7-8
length: 14
size: -
J: TRBJ2-7
CDR3: CASSLGTVPYEQYF
DNA: TGTGCCAGCAGCTTAGGGACAGTCCCGTACGAGCAGTACTTC

D: TRBD1
V: TRBV18
length: 15
size: -
J: TRBJ2-7
CDR3: CASSPPGQGGGEQYF
DNA: TGTGCCAGCTCACCACCGGGACAGGGGGGTGGCGAGCAGTACTTC

D: TRBD2
V: TRBV9
length: 14
size: few
J: TRBJ2-1
CDR3: CASSSSTRLAEQFF
DNA: TGTGCCAGCAGCTCCTCAACCCGACTAGCGGAGCAGTTCTTC

D: -
V: TRBV2
length: 13
size: -
J: TRBJ2-3
CDR3: CAGPSDSTDTQYF
DNA: TGTGCCGGCCCCTCCGACAGCACAGATACGCAGTATTTT

D: TRBD1
V: TRBV7-3
length: 15
size: -
J: TRBJ2-1
CDR3: CASSPNGQGYNEQFF
DNA: TGTGCCAGCAGCCCTAATGGACAGGGTTACAATGAGCAGTTCTTC

D: -
V: TRBV18
length: 14
size: -
J: TRBJ2-7
CDR3: CASSPDNPSYEQYF
DNA: TGTGCCAGCTCACCTGACAATCCCTCCTACGAGCAGTACTTC

D: TRBD1
V: TRBV29-1
length: 16
size: once
J: TRBJ2-7
CDR3: CSANGRTGGGFYEQYF
DNA: TGCAGCGCAAACGGGCGGACAGGGGGCGGTTTCTACGAGCAGTACTTC

D: -
V: TRBV10-3
length: 16
size: -
J: TRBJ2-3
CDR3: CAISPSGGDRTDTQYF
DNA: TGTGCCATCAGCCCCTCGGGAGGGGACAGAACAGATACGCAGTATTTT

D: -
V: TRBV19
length: 13
size: -
J: TRBJ1-1
CDR3: CASSMSGNTEAFF
DNA: TGTGCCAGTAGTATGTCGGGCAACACTGAAGCTTTCTTT

D: -
V: TRBV6-5
length: 15
size: -
J: TRBJ2-1
CDR3: CASTKPTTTGSEQFF
DNA: TGTGCCAGCACTAAACCAACTACGACTGGGAGTGAGCAGTTCTTC

D: -
V: TRBV7-2
length: 15
size: -
J: TRBJ2-2
CDR3: CASSPLSENTGELFF
DNA: TGTGCCAGCAGCCCCCTCAGCGAGAACACCGGGGAGCTGTTTTTT

D: -
V: TRBV28
length: 12
size: -
J: TRBJ2-7
CDR3: CASSLVGLEQYF
DNA: TGTGCCAGCAGTTTAGTAGGCCTCGAGCAGTACTTC

D: TRBD2
V: TRBV2
length: 15
size: -
J: TRBJ2-1
CDR3: CATIDGQRGYNEQFF
DNA: TGTGCCACCATAGACGGGCAGCGGGGTTACAATGAGCAGTTCTTC

D: TRBD2
V: TRBV28
length: 15
size: -
J: TRBJ2-1
CDR3: CASSGTSGGPHEQFF
DNA: TGTGCCAGCAGTGGGACTAGCGGAGGACCCCATGAGCAGTTCTTC

D: -
V: TRBV11-2
length: 15
size: -
J: TRBJ1-3
CDR3: CASSGAGVSGNTIYF
DNA: TGTGCCAGCAGCGGGGCTGGGGTCTCTGGAAACACCATATATTTT

D: TRBD2
V: TRBV7-3
length: 16
size: -
J: TRBJ2-2
CDR3: CASSPGTSTNTGELFF
DNA: TGTGCCAGCAGCCCCGGGACTAGCACGAACACCGGGGAGCTGTTTTTT

D: -
V: TRBV9
length: 15
size: -
J: TRBJ1-6
CDR3: CASSVKGRGEFPLHF
DNA: TGTGCCAGCAGCGTAAAGGGACGGGGAGAATTTCCCCTCCACTTT

D: TRBD1
V: TRBV11-1
length: 16
size: -
J: TRBJ2-2
CDR3: CASSRRTGGVTGELFF
DNA: TGTGCCAGCAGCCGTCGGACAGGGGGCGTTACCGGGGAGCTGTTTTTT

D: TRBD1
V: TRBV7-7
length: 19
size: -
J: TRBJ1-5
CDR3: CASTPWDRGRRDSNQPQHF
DNA: TGTGCTAGCACTCCCTGGGACAGGGGGAGGAGAGATAGCAATCAGCCCCAGCATTTT

D: TRBD2
V: TRBV5-1
length: 15
size: -
J: TRBJ2-1
CDR3: CASSLTSGTYNEQFF
DNA: TGCGCCAGCAGCTTAACTAGCGGGACGTACAATGAGCAGTTCTTC

D: TRBD2
V: TRBV28
length: 15
size: few
J: TRBJ2-7
CDR3: CASSLLAGGPFEQYF
DNA: TGTGCCAGCAGTTTACTAGCGGGAGGGCCGTTCGAGCAGTACTTC

D: -
V: TRBV6-1
length: 13
size: -
J: TRBJ2-7
CDR3: CASSASGTVGQYF
DNA: TGTGCCAGCAGCGCCAGCGGCACGGTGGGGCAGTACTTC

D: -
V: TRBV28
length: 16
size: -
J: TRBJ1-1
CDR3: CASSPRGSYRDTEAFF
DNA: TGTGCCAGCAGTCCCCGCGGGTCCTACAGGGACACTGAAGCTTTCTTT

D: -
V: TRBV20-1
length: 11
size: -
J: TRBJ1-1
CDR3: CSATPNTEAFF
DNA: TGCAGTGCTACTCCGAACACTGAAGCTTTCTTT

D: -
V: TRBV5-4
length: 14
size: -
J: TRBJ1-1
CDR3: CASSFRGGSTEAFF
DNA: TGTGCCAGCAGCTTCCGTGGGGGCTCGACTGAAGCTTTCTTT

D: TRBD2
V: TRBV6-1
length: 18
size: -
J: TRBJ2-1
CDR3: CASSVSASGRASYNEQFF
DNA: TGTGCCAGCAGTGTTTCTGCTAGCGGGAGGGCCTCATACAATGAGCAGTTCTTC

D: TRBD1
V: TRBV28
length: 16
size: -
J: TRBJ1-2
CDR3: CASSLFGTGGHYGYTF
DNA: TGTGCCAGCAGTTTATTTGGGACAGGGGGCCACTATGGCTACACCTTC

D: -
V: TRBV11-2
length: 14
size: once
J: TRBJ1-5
CDR3: CASSLRPWGQPQHF
DNA: TGTGCCAGCAGCTTAAGACCTTGGGGTCAGCCCCAGCATTTT

D: -
V: TRBV28
length: 12
size: few
J: TRBJ2-3
CDR3: CASSLNTDTQYF
DNA: TGTGCCAGCAGTCTTAACACAGATACGCAGTATTTT

D: -
V: TRBV5-1
length: 14
size: -
J: TRBJ1-4
CDR3: CASSLGILTEKLFF
DNA: TGCGCCAGCAGCTTGGGAATACTTACTGAAAAACTGTTTTTT

D: -
V: TRBV7-2
length: 12
size: -
J: TRBJ2-7
CDR3: CASSPFSYEQYF
DNA: TGTGCCAGCAGCCCCTTCTCCTACGAGCAGTACTTC

D: -
V: TRBV29-1
length: 11
size: -
J: TRBJ2-7
CDR3: CSVGDAYEQYF
DNA: TGCAGCGTCGGGGATGCATACGAGCAGTACTTC

D: -
V: TRBV30
length: 13
size: -
J: TRBJ2-7
CDR3: CAWSWGGGYEQYF
DNA: TGTGCCTGGAGTTGGGGGGGCGGGTACGAGCAGTACTTC

D: -
V: TRBV28
length: 18
size: -
J: TRBJ1-1
CDR3: CASSYPTLTGRMNTEAFF
DNA: TGTGCCAGCAGTTACCCAACACTGACAGGACGTATGAACACTGAAGCTTTCTTT

D: -
V: TRBV4-1
length: 12
size: -
J: TRBJ1-2
CDR3: CASRPRDGGYTF
DNA: TGCGCCAGCAGGCCACGTGACGGGGGCTACACCTTC

D: -
V: TRBV28
length: 15
size: -
J: TRBJ2-1
CDR3: CASTPESISYNEQFF
DNA: TGTGCCAGCACCCCGGAGTCTATCTCCTACAATGAGCAGTTCTTC

D: TRBD1
V: TRBV5-1
length: 12
size: few
J: TRBJ1-1
CDR3: CASGQGNTEAFF
DNA: TGCGCCAGCGGACAGGGGAACACTGAAGCTTTCTTT

D: -
V: TRBV2
length: 14
size: -
J: TRBJ2-5
CDR3: CASSETGTVETQYF
DNA: TGTGCCAGCAGCGAGACGGGGACCGTGGAGACCCAGTACTTC

D: -
V: TRBV7-9
length: 13
size: -
J: TRBJ2-1
CDR3: CASGRGNWGEQFF
DNA: TGTGCCAGCGGAAGGGGGAACTGGGGTGAGCAGTTCTTC

D: -
V: TRBV6-6
length: 15
size: -
J: TRBJ2-3
CDR3: CASSRDPRSTDTQYF
DNA: TGTGCCAGCAGCCGCGACCCCCGAAGCACAGATACGCAGTATTTT